The 25 T cell receptor beta chains in this list originate from one sample, sequenced in a study of shared clonotypes between healthy human individuals. Produced via immunoSEQ multiplex PCR; TCRdb's table is partial and in-frame only. The data contain 550,000 to 850,000 clones, just under 75% of them singletons. The sequenced material came from memory CD4+ T cells sorted from blood. Subset specified: CD45RA-negative fraction. These TCRs come from a woman younger than 45 in good health.

The chain joins TRBV18 to TRBJ1-4, with 7 bases lining up with TRBD1. Germline V gene data show CDR1 as KGHSH and CDR2 as LQKENI. Losses at the gene ends were 4 bases for V and 8 bases for J; bases not matched to a gene: 7. This CDR3 spans 14 amino acids. The DNA of the CDR3 is TGTGCCAGCTCACTAGCCTCGACAGGGGAAAAACTGTTTTTT. Its translation: CASSLASTGEKLFF.

V usage is TRBV11-3 and J usage is TRBJ2-7; 9 nucleotides line up with TRBD1. The CDR3 covers 14 residues. V was clipped by 5 bases and J by 6 bases; unmatched bases: 8. Germline-derived CDR1 and CDR2 are SGHNT and YENEEA. The CDR3 loop is CASSPRGQGGEQYF. The CDR3 DNA reads as TGTGCCAGCAGCCCCAGGGGACAGGGAGGCGAGCAGTACTTC.

The V and J genes are TRBV9 and TRBJ2-1; TRBD2 agrees at 9 bases. The germline gives CDR1 SGDLS, CDR2 YYNGEE. This CDR3 has 17 amino acids. Losses at the gene ends were 2 bases for V and 3 bases for J; bases not matched to a gene: 9. The CDR3 is CASSVGGRAVNYNEQFF. CDR3 nucleotide sequence: TGTGCCAGCAGCGTTGGCGGGAGGGCCGTGAACTACAATGAGCAGTTCTTC.

This clone has a single count. At the DNA level, this CDR3 is encoded by other sequences in the same sample as well. This sequence joins TRBV5-1 and TRBJ2-1; 8 bases are shared with TRBD2. In germline, CDR1 is SGHRS, CDR2 YFSETQ. The CDR3 has 14 residues. The V gene end was trimmed by 0 bases and the J gene end by 5 bases; junction bases not matched to a gene: 1. The CDR3: CASSLVAGNNEQFF. As DNA, the CDR3 is TGCGCCAGCAGCTTGGTAGCGGGGAACAATGAGCAGTTCTTC.

The V gene is TRBV18, the J gene TRBJ1-5; 7 bases line up with TRBD1. CDR1 is KGHSH, CDR2 LQKENI, per germline. Trimming cost V 3 bases and J 3 bases; bases outside gene matches: 2. The CDR3 has 14 amino acids. DNA for the CDR3: TGTGCCAGCTCACCCACAGGGGACAATCAGCCCCAGCATTTT. Amino acid sequence: CASSPTGDNQPQHF.

The chain joins TRBV7-9 to TRBJ2-5; the match to TRBD1 covers 10 bases. Unmatched junction bases numbered 13, after V lost 5 bases and J lost 4 bases. The CDR3 extends over 17 amino acids. From germline, CDR1 is SEHNR and CDR2 FQNEAQ (reference sequence). CDR3 in amino acids: CASSKDFRTGGTETQYF. The CDR3 DNA is TGTGCCAGCAGCAAAGACTTCCGGACAGGGGGGACAGAGACCCAGTACTTC.

J is TRBJ2-7 and V is TRBV11-2; D is undetermined. The CDR3 covers 13 residues. Trimming cost V 1 base and J 6 bases, with 10 bases left between them. Germline loops: CDR1 SGHAT, CDR2 FQNNGV. CDR3 loop: CASSLAPQTEQYF. In DNA, the CDR3 is TGTGCCAGCAGCTTAGCCCCGCAGACCGAGCAGTACTTC.

The V call is TRBV5-1, the J call TRBJ2-2, with D possibly TRBD2 on 6 matching bases. The V gene's germline CDR1 is SGHRS and CDR2 YFSETQ. Trimming cost V 4 bases and J 3 bases, with 13 bases left between them. The CDR3 extends over 15 amino acids. CDR3: CASSRDGTHTGELFF. Written as DNA, the CDR3 is TGCGCCAGCAGCCGAGATGGGACTCACACCGGGGAGCTGTTTTTT.

The chain recombines TRBV6-5 with TRBJ2-7, with D possibly TRBD2 on 6 matching bases. The V end lost 0 bases, the J end lost 6 bases, and 9 bases lay between the germline ends. The CDR3 has 13 amino acids. Germline V lookup: CDR1 MNHEY, CDR2 SVGAGI. The CDR3 reads CASSYSGGIEQYF. Here the CDR3 DNA reads TGTGCCAGCAGTTACTCAGGAGGGATCGAGCAGTACTTC.

The chain carries TRBV11-2 and TRBJ2-1, with 9 bases aligning to TRBD2. This CDR3 is built from 15 residues. V shed 3 bases, J shed 7 bases, and the junction held 7 bases outside the gene matches. Germline lookup yields CDR1 SGHAT and CDR2 FQNNGV. The CDR3 here is CASSFAGGRYNEQFF. CDR3 in DNA: TGTGCCAGCAGCTTCGCGGGAGGGCGTTATAATGAGCAGTTCTTC.

The CDR3 sequence: CAWSVGTGGQKGYTF. The CDR3 DNA follows: TGTGCCTGGAGTGTAGGGACTGGGGGCCAAAAGGGCTACACCTTC. The chain joins TRBV30 to TRBJ1-2, with a tentative D call TRBD1 (6 bases). Trimming stripped 0 bases from V and 8 bases from J, with 19 bases between. CDR3 length: 15 amino acids. Looked up from germline, CDR1 is GTSNPN and CDR2 is SVGIG (reference sequence).

This chain uses TRBV19 with TRBJ1-5; D is unresolved. Germline V gene sequence: CDR1 LNHDA, CDR2 SQIVND (reference sequence). The CDR3 runs 15 residues. The V and J ends lost 4 bases and 4 bases respectively, with 14 bases between them. The CDR3 here is CASSTQLTKNQPQHF. In nucleotides, the CDR3 is TGTGCCAGTAGTACCCAGCTTACTAAGAATCAGCCCCAGCATTTT. The variable domain in full, completed from reference TRBV19 and TRBJ1-5, reads DGGITQSPKYLFRKEGQNVTLSCEQNLNHDAMYWYRQDPGQGLRLIYYSQIVNDFQKGDIAEGYSVSREKKESFPLTVTSAQKNPTAFYLCASSTQLTKNQPQHFGDGTRLSIL.

This clone was counted a single time. The genes are TRBV15 and TRBJ1-2; weak D call: TRBD1 (6 bases). Germline loops: CDR1 LNHNV, CDR2 YYDKDF (reference sequence). Trimming removed 4 bases at V and 7 bases at J, with 19 bases between. This CDR3 contains 15 residues. The CDR3 nucleotides are TGTGCCACCAGCATACTCCGGGGAGGGACAAGTGGCTACACCTTC. Translating gives CATSILRGGTSGYTF.

This clone was detected only a few times. CDR3 amino acids: CASREGGLNTEAFF. CDR3 nucleotides: TGCGCCAGCAGGGAAGGGGGGTTGAACACTGAAGCTTTCTTT. The chain carries TRBV5-1 and TRBJ1-1; possibly TRBD1 for D (6 bases). This CDR3 is 14 amino acids long. The V end lost 5 bases, the J end lost 0 bases, and 11 bases lay between the germline ends. CDR1 is SGHRS, CDR2 YFSETQ, per germline.

The gene calls are TRBV6-6 and TRBJ2-2, with 12 bases aligning to TRBD1. Germline CDR1 is MNHNY and CDR2 is SVGAGI (reference sequence). The length of the CDR3 is 16 residues. The V and J ends lost 0 bases and 6 bases, in that order; junction bases with no gene match: 2. The CDR3 nucleotides read TGTGCCAGCAGTTACTCCGGGACAGGGGGCTCCGGGGAGCTGTTTTTT. This sequence encodes CASSYSGTGGSGELFF.

V and J are TRBV27 and TRBJ2-7, with D possibly called TRBD1 or TRBD2 (5 bases each). The CDR3 totals 15 residues. Trimming removed 8 bases at V and 3 bases at J, with 20 bases between. Germline V lookup: CDR1 MNHEY, CDR2 SMNVEV (reference sequence). The CDR3 region has the DNA TGTGCCAGCCGCCGTCGAGCAGGGACGATCTACGAGCAGTACTTC. Protein product: CASRRRAGTIYEQYF.

This clone occurred many times. This chain connects TRBV7-2 to TRBJ2-7, with D possibly matching TRBD2 (6 bases). Germline V gene data show CDR1 as SGHTA and CDR2 as FQGNSA. The V end lost 5 bases, the J end lost 3 bases, and 17 bases lay between the germline ends. This CDR3 region has 15 residues. CDR3 sequence: CASSGAASVDYEQYF. The DNA for the CDR3 is TGTGCCAGCAGCGGGGCGGCTAGCGTGGACTACGAGCAGTACTTC.

As for this clone: This sample includes further DNA sequences coding for the same CDR3. The J gene is TRBJ1-2, the V gene TRBV5-1; TRBD1 matches at 7 bases. CDR1 is SGHRS, CDR2 YFSETQ, per germline. V trimming: 2 bases; J trimming: 6 bases; junction bases outside the gene matches: 4. The length of the CDR3 is 13 residues. In DNA, the CDR3 is TGCGCCAGCAGCTTCCAGGGGGAGGATGGCTACACCTTC. It encodes CASSFQGEDGYTF.

The chain joins TRBV7-3 to TRBJ1-2, with a possible D match to TRBD1 (5 bases). The CDR3 has 14 amino acids. Between the trimmed V and J ends, which lost 2 bases and 6 bases, there was a span of 13 bases. Germline assignment: CDR1 SGHTA and CDR2 FQGTGA. CDR3 sequence (DNA): TGTGCCAGCAGCTTAGGGAAGGGGACGGATGGCTACACCTTC. It specifies CASSLGKGTDGYTF.

The rearrangement links TRBV6-1 to TRBJ2-5; 9 nucleotides agree with TRBD1. Germline V gives CDR1 MNHNS, CDR2 SASEGT. J lost 2 bases, V lost 4 bases, and 11 bases had no gene match. The CDR3 totals 17 residues. The CDR3 DNA reads as TGTGCCAGCAGTGGTCGACCCGTTGACAGGGGGCAAGAGACCCAGTACTTC. This codes for CASSGRPVDRGQETQYF.

The chain combines TRBV5-1 with TRBJ2-2; 13 bases fit TRBD2. V gave up 0 bases and J gave up 8 bases; unmatched junction bases: 4. CDR3 length equals 16 residues. Germline V gene data show CDR1 as SGHRS and CDR2 as YFSETQ. The CDR3 DNA reads TGCGCCAGCAGCTTGGGACTAGCGGGAGGCCTGGGGGAGCTGTTTTTT. It yields the protein CASSLGLAGGLGELFF.

The chain joins TRBV18 to TRBJ2-1; D may be TRBD2 (6 bases). Germline V gives CDR1 KGHSH, CDR2 LQKENI. The ends were cut back, 3 bases at V and 7 bases at J, with 19 bases in the middle. This CDR3 has 16 residues. CDR3 bases: TGTGCCAGCTCACCTTTCTGGAGGGAGTGGGGGAATGAGCAGTTCTTC. This encodes CASSPFWREWGNEQFF.

Concerning this clone itself: In the same sample, other DNA sequences code for this CDR3. The chain has TRBV28 and TRBJ1-3; the D is unclear. There are 12 residues in the CDR3. V gave up 3 bases and J gave up 3 bases, with 3 bases separating them. Germline CDR1 and CDR2: MDHEN and SYDVKM. CDR3 sequence reads: CASSLGGNTIYF. The CDR3 region has the DNA TGTGCCAGCAGTTTGGGTGGAAACACCATATATTTT. The variable domain in full, completed from reference TRBV28 and TRBJ1-3, reads DVKVTQSSRYLVKRTGEKVFLECVQDMDHENMFWYRQDPGLGLRLIYFSYDVKMKEKGDIPEGYSVSREKKERFSLILESASTNQTSMYLCASSLGGNTIYFGEGSWLTVV.

The chain links TRBV15 to TRBJ2-3; tentative D call: TRBD2 (6 bases). Germline loops: CDR1 LNHNV, CDR2 YYDKDF (reference sequence). CDR3 length: 16 amino acids. V was trimmed by 2 bases and J by 0 bases, leaving 12 bases between them. The CDR3 DNA sequence: TGTGCCACCAGCAGATCCGGGACTCTCAGCACAGATACGCAGTATTTT. Protein sequence: CATSRSGTLSTDTQYF.

This clone was observed a few times. The rearrangement joins TRBV27 to TRBJ2-1, with 9 bases identical to TRBD2. V dropped 4 bases and J dropped 8; count of bases not matched to a gene: 12. This CDR3 has 16 amino acids. Germline V gives CDR1 MNHEY, CDR2 SMNVEV (reference sequence). Here the CDR3 DNA reads TGTGCCAGCAGTTCCCCCGGCGGGAGGGCCGTCTATGAGCAGTTCTTC. Protein sequence: CASSSPGGRAVYEQFF.